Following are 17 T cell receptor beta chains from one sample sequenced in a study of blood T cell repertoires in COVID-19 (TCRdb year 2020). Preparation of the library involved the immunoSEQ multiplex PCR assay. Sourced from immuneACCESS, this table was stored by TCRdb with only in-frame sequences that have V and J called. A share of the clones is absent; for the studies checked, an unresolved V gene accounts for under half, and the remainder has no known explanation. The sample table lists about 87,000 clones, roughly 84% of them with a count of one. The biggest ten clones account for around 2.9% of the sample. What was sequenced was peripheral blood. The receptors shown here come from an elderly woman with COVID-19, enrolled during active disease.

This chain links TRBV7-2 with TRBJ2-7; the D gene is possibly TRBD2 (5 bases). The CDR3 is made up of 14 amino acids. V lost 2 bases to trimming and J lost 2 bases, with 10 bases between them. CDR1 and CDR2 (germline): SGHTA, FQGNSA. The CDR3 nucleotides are TGTGCCAGCAGCTTAAGCCGAGCGGCCTACGAGCAGTACTTC. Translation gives CASSLSRAAYEQYF.

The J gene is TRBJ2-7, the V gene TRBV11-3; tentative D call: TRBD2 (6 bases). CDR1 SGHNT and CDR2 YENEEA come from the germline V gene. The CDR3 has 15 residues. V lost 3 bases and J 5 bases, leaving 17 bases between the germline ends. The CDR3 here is CASSFRSGGAHEQYF. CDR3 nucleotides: TGTGCCAGCAGCTTCAGGAGCGGAGGGGCCCACGAGCAGTACTTC.

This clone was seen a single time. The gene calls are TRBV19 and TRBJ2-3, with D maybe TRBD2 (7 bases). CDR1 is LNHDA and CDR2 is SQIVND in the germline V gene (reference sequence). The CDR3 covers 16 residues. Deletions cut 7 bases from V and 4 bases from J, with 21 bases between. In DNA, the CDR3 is TGTGCCAGTACACCAACCGAAGGGGGGGAGGCAGATACGCAGTATTTT. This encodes CASTPTEGGEADTQYF.

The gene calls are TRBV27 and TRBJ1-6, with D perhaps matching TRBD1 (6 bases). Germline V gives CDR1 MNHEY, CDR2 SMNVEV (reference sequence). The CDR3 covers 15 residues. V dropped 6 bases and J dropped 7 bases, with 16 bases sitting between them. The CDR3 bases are TGTGCCAGCAGAGCCCGGGACAAGTGGAATTCACCCCTCCACTTT. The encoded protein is CASRARDKWNSPLHF.

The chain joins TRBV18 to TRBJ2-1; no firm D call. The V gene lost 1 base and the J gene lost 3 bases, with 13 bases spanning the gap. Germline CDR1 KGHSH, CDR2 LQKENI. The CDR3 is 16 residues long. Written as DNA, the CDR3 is TGTGCCAGCTCACCACGAGGTTTAGGAGTCTACAATGAGCAGTTCTTC. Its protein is CASSPRGLGVYNEQFF. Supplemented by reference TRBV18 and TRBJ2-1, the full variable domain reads NAGVMQNPRHLVRRRGQEARLRCSPMKGHSHVYWYRQLPEEGLKFMVYLQKENIIDESGMPKERFSAEFPKEGPSILRIQQVVRGDSAAYFCASSPRGLGVYNEQFFGPGTRLTVL.

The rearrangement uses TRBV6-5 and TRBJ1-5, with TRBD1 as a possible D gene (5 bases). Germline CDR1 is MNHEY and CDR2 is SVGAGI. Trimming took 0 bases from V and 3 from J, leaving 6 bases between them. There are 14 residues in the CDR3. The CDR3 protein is CASSYSGVNQPQHF. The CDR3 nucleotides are TGTGCCAGCAGTTACTCAGGGGTCAATCAGCCCCAGCATTTT.

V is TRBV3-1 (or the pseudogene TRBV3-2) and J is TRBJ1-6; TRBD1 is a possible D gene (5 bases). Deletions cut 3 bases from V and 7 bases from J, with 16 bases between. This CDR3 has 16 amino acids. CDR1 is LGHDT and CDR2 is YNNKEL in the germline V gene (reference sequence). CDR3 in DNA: TGTGCCAGCAGCCAGGGCTGGGCAGGGCGAAATTCACCCCTCCACTTT. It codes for CASSQGWAGRNSPLHF.

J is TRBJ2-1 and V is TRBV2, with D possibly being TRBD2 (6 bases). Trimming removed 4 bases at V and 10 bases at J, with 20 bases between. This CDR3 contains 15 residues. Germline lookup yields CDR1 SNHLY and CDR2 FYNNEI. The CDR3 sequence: CASSAGGAVSGEQFF. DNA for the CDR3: TGTGCCAGCAGTGCGGGCGGGGCCGTCTCGGGCGAGCAGTTCTTC.

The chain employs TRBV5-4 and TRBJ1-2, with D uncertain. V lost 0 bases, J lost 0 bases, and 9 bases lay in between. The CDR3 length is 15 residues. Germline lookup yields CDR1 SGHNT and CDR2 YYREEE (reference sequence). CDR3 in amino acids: CASSLGGVSNYGYTF. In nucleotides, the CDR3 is TGTGCCAGCAGCTTGGGAGGCGTTTCTAACTATGGCTACACCTTC.

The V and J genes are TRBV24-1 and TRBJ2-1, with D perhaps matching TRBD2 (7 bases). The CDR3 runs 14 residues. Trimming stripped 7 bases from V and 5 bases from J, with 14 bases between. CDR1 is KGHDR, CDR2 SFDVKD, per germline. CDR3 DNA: TGTGCCACCAGCTCGGGGGGCCTCCACAATGAGCAGTTCTTC. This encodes CATSSGGLHNEQFF.

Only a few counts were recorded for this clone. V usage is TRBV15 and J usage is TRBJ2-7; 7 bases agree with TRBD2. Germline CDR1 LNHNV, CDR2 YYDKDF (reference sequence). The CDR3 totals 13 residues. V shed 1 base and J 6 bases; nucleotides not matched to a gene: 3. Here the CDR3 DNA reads TGTGCCACCAGCAGAGCTGGGGAGGGCGAGCAGTACTTC. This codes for CATSRAGEGEQYF.

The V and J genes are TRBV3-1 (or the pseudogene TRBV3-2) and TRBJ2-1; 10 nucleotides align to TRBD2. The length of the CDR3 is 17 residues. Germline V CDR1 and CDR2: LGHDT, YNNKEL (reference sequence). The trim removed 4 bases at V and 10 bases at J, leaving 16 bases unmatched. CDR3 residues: CASSPPRGTSAWYEQFF. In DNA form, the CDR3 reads TGTGCCAGCAGCCCCCCCCGCGGGACTAGCGCTTGGTACGAGCAGTTCTTC.

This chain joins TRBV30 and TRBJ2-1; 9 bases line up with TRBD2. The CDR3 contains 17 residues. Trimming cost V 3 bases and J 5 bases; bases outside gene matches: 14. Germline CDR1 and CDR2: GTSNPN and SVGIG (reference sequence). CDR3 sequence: CAWSARAGTSRHNEQFF. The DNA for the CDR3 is TGTGCCTGGAGCGCCCGAGCCGGGACTAGCCGACACAATGAGCAGTTCTTC.

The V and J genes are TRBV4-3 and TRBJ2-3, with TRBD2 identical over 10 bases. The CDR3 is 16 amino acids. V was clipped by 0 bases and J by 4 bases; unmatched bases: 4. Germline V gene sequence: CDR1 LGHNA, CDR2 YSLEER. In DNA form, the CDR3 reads TGCGCCAGCAGCCAAGATGGGCTAGCGGGAGCAGATACGCAGTATTTT. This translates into CASSQDGLAGADTQYF.

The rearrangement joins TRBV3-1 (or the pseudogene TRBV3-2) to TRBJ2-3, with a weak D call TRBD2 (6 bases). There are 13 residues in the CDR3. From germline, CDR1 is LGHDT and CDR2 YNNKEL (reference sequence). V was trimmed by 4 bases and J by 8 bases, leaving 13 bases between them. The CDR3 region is CASSPGRGGTQYF. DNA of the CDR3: TGTGCCAGCAGCCCCGGACGGGGAGGTACGCAGTATTTT.

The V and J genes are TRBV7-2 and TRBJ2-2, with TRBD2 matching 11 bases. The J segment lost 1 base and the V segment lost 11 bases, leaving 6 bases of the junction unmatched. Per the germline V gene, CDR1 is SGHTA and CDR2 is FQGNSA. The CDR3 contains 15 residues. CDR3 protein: CAGNSGGVNTGELFF. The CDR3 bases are TGTGCCGGAAATAGCGGGGGGGTGAACACCGGGGAGCTGTTTTTT.

DNA for the CDR3: TGTGCCAGCAGCTCCCCACTAGCGATGGATACGCAGTATTTT. Translation: CASSSPLAMDTQYF. The chain recombines TRBV13 with TRBJ2-3, with 7 bases matching TRBD2. The V and J ends lost 4 bases and 6 bases, in that order; junction bases with no gene match: 7. Germline loops: CDR1 PRHDT, CDR2 FYEKMQ (reference sequence). This CDR3 contains 14 residues. Based on the CDR3 plus reference TRBV13 and TRBJ2-3, the full variable domain is AAGVIQSPRHLIKEKRETATLKCYPIPRHDTVYWYQQGPGQDPQFLISFYEKMQSDKGSIPDRFSAQQFSDYHSELNMSSLELGDSALYFCASSSPLAMDTQYFGPGTRLTVL.